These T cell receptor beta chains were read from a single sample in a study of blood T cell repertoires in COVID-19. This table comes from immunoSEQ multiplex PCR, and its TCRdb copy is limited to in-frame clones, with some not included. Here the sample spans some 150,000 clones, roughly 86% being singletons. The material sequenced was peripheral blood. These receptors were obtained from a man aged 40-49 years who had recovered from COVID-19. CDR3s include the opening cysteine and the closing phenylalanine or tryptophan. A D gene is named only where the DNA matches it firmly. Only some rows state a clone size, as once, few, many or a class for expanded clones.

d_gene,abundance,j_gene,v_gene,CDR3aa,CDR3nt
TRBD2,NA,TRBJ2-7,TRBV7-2,CASSFGLAGADYEQYF,TGTGCCAGCAGCTTTGGACTAGCGGGCGCCGACTACGAGCAGTACTTC
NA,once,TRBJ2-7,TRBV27,CASRSGYEQYF,TGTGCCAGCAGAAGCGGCTACGAGCAGTACTTC
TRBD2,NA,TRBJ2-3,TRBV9,CASSPGTSGRTDTQYF,TGTGCCAGCAGCCCGGGGACTAGCGGACGCACAGATACGCAGTATTTT
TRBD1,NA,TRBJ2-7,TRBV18,CASSPGQGLEQYF,TGTGCCAGCTCACCGGGACAGGGACTCGAGCAGTACTTC
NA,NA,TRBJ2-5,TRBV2,CASSERVRETQYF,TGTGCCAGCAGTGAGAGGGTTCGGGAGACCCAGTACTTC
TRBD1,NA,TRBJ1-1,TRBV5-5,CASSQGQGMRNTEAFF,TGTGCCAGCAGCCAGGGACAGGGTATGAGGAACACTGAAGCTTTCTTT
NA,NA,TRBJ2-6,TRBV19,CASSQFSGANVLTF,TGTGCCAGTAGTCAGTTCTCTGGGGCCAACGTCCTGACTTTC
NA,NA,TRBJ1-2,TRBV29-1,CSVEDMGSLYGYTF,TGCAGCGTTGAAGATATGGGCAGTCTCTATGGCTACACCTTC
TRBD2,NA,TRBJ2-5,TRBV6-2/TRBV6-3,CASSLWEGRQETQYF,TGTGCCAGCAGCCTTTGGGAGGGGCGGCAAGAGACCCAGTACTTC
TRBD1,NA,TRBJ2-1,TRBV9,CASSVEPGGTNEQFF,TGTGCCAGCAGCGTAGAGCCAGGGGGCACGAATGAGCAGTTCTTC
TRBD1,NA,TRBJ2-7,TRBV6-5,CASNQDRGRTYEQYF,TGTGCCAGCAATCAAGACAGGGGGCGAACCTACGAGCAGTACTTC
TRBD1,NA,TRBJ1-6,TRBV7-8,CASSLSGQGGSPLHF,TGTGCCAGCAGCCTAAGCGGACAGGGCGGCTCACCCCTCCACTTT
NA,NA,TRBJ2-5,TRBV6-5,CASSKTLPRETQYF,TGTGCCAGCAGTAAAACTTTGCCCAGGGAGACCCAGTACTTC
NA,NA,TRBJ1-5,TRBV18,CASSPEEGFQPQHF,TGTGCCAGCTCACCGGAGGAAGGGTTTCAGCCCCAGCATTTT
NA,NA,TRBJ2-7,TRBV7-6,CASSRWAGRSSYEQYF,TGTGCCAGCAGCCGATGGGCGGGGCGAAGCTCCTACGAGCAGTACTTC
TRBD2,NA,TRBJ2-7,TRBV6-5,CASSSAGGDDEQYF,TGTGCCAGCAGTTCAGCGGGAGGGGATGACGAGCAGTACTTC
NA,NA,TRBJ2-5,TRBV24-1,CATSDRQETQYF,TGTGCCACCAGTGATCGGCAAGAGACCCAGTACTTC
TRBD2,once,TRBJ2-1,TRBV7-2,CASSAFSGRNEQFF,TGTGCCAGCAGCGCGTTTAGCGGGAGAAATGAGCAGTTCTTC